These 29 T cell receptor beta chains share one sample of origin, sequenced in a study of blood T cell repertoires in COVID-19. Profiling relied on immunoSEQ multiplex PCR, and the TCRdb table lists in-frame clones only, not all of them. The repertoire includes 90,000 to 95,000 clones, 88% of them detected once, and 7.5% to 10% sits in the top ten. Input material: peripheral blood. The receptors were gathered from a woman in her seventies with acute or convalescent COVID-19.

J is TRBJ2-3 and V is TRBV5-8; no clear D gene. Trimming left V 2 bases short and J 2 bases short, with 9 bases between. The length of the CDR3 is 14 residues. Germline lookup yields CDR1 SGHTS and CDR2 YDEGEE. The DNA for the CDR3 is TGTGCCAGCAGCTTTTTCCTGTTCACAGATACGCAGTATTTT. Residues: CASSFFLFTDTQYF.

The V and J genes are TRBV7-2 and TRBJ2-5; D perhaps matches TRBD1 (5 bases). The ends were cut back, 2 bases at V and 2 bases at J, with 12 bases in the middle. The CDR3 has 15 amino acids. CDR1 SGHTA and CDR2 FQGNSA come from the germline V gene. CDR3 bases: TGTGCCAGCAGCTTATCCAGGGATCTTCAAGAGACCCAGTACTTC. Amino acid sequence: CASSLSRDLQETQYF.

This clone was seen more than once but under ten times. The rearrangement joins TRBV6-5 to TRBJ1-6; TRBD1 agrees at 7 bases. CDR1 and CDR2 (germline): MNHEY, SVGAGI. V dropped 9 bases and J dropped 6; count of bases not matched to a gene: 8. This CDR3 is 14 amino acids long. The CDR3 sequence is CARTDREINSPLHF. The DNA for the CDR3 is TGTGCCAGGACCGACAGGGAAATTAATTCACCCCTCCACTTT.

This clone was counted between two and nine times. The chain is built from TRBV11-2 and TRBJ2-7; the D is unclear. V shed 1 base and J shed 2 bases, with 12 bases lying between them. Per germline, CDR1 SGHAT and CDR2 FQNNGV. The CDR3 covers 15 residues. The CDR3 DNA reads as TGTGCCAGCAGCTTAGGGGCAGGCTTAGCCTACGAGCAGTACTTC. Translated: CASSLGAGLAYEQYF.

This chain uses TRBV27 with TRBJ1-2, with 8 bases identical to TRBD1. This CDR3 is built from 13 residues. J gave up 5 bases and V 2 bases, and 1 base lay outside the gene matches. Looked up from germline, CDR1 is MNHEY and CDR2 is SMNVEV (reference sequence). The CDR3, as DNA: TGTGCCAGCAGTTTAAGGACAGGGTATGGCTACACCTTC. It is translated as CASSLRTGYGYTF.

The V gene is TRBV2, the J gene TRBJ2-7, with 12 bases aligning to TRBD2. The CDR3 length is 17 residues. Per the germline V gene, CDR1 is SNHLY and CDR2 is FYNNEI. Trimming at V came to 5 bases and at J to 3 bases, leaving 11 bases not matched to a gene. Here the CDR3 reads CASSTMTSGSAIYEQYF. CDR3 coding DNA: TGTGCCAGCAGTACTATGACTAGCGGGAGCGCGATCTACGAGCAGTACTTC.

The chain couples TRBV28 to TRBJ1-5, with 9 nucleotides matching TRBD1. CDR1 is MDHEN and CDR2 is SYDVKM in the germline V gene. The CDR3 length is 15 residues. Losses at the gene ends were 7 bases for V and 6 bases for J; bases not matched to a gene: 10. The CDR3 DNA sequence: TGTGCCAGCACTCAAATAGGACAGGGGAGTCAGCCCCAGCATTTT. Translated, it gives CASTQIGQGSQPQHF.

The CDR3 spells CASSVGVRGGKETQYF. CDR3 coding DNA: TGTGCCAGCAGCGTTGGTGTACGTGGCGGGAAGGAGACCCAGTACTTC. The chain has TRBV9 and TRBJ2-5, with a tentative D call TRBD2 (6 bases). The V end lost 2 bases, the J end lost 5 bases, and 19 bases lay between the germline ends. The CDR3 has 16 residues. The germline V gene has CDR1 SGDLS and CDR2 YYNGEE.

CDR3 nucleotide sequence: TGTGCCAGCAGTTCAGGGTTGGATACGCAGTATTTT. Its translation: CASSSGLDTQYF. This chain joins TRBV28 and TRBJ2-3; D possibly corresponds to TRBD1 (5 bases). Trimming left V 4 bases short and J 6 bases short, with 8 bases between. Germline V gene lookup returns CDR1 MDHEN and CDR2 SYDVKM. The CDR3 totals 12 residues.

The V gene is TRBV29-1, the J gene TRBJ2-1; a weak D match, TRBD2 (6 bases). Germline lookup yields CDR1 SQVTM and CDR2 ANQGSEA. This CDR3 is 13 amino acids long. Deletions cut 5 bases from V and 4 bases from J, with 12 bases between. In DNA, the CDR3 is TGCAGCGTTATCGGCGGGGCGTACAATGAGCAGTTCTTC. This translates into CSVIGGAYNEQFF.

This sequence joins TRBV12-3 or TRBV12-4 and TRBJ2-1, with 10 bases aligning to TRBD2. CDR3 length: 13 amino acids. The trim removed 5 bases at V and 9 bases at J, leaving 4 bases unmatched. The CDR3 DNA follows: TGTGCCAGCAGTGTACTAGCGGGAATTGAGCAGTTCTTC. This codes for CASSVLAGIEQFF.

The J gene is TRBJ2-7, the V gene TRBV5-4, with 10 bases that match TRBD2. The CDR3 consists of 16 residues. Germline CDR1 is SGHNT and CDR2 is YYREEE (reference sequence). With V trimmed by 1 base and J by 1 base, 5 bases remained unmatched. The CDR3 region has the DNA TGTGCCAGCAGCTTGAGCCTAGCGGGGGCGTCCTACGAGCAGTACTTC. Its translation: CASSLSLAGASYEQYF. The full variable domain, in which reference TRBV5-4 and TRBJ2-7 provide the parts outside the CDR3, is ETGVTQSPTHLIKTRGQQVTLRCSSQSGHNTVSWYQQALGQGPQFIFQYYREEENGRGNFPPRFSGLQFPNYSSELNVNALELDDSALYLCASSLSLAGASYEQYFGPGTRLTVT.

The chain employs TRBV19 and TRBJ2-3; 12 nucleotides agree with TRBD2. The CDR3 runs 15 residues. The V gene end was trimmed by 4 bases and the J gene end by 4 bases; junction bases not matched to a gene: 3. CDR1 and CDR2 (germline): LNHDA, SQIVND (reference sequence). The DNA of the CDR3 is TGTGCCAGTAGTACGACTAGCGGGAGCCCAGATACGCAGTATTTT. The encoded protein is CASSTTSGSPDTQYF.

The chain has TRBV11-2 and TRBJ1-5; D is unclear. Germline V lookup: CDR1 SGHAT, CDR2 FQNNGV. The CDR3 consists of 14 residues. V lost 1 base and J 7 bases, leaving 11 bases between the germline ends. In DNA form, the CDR3 reads TGTGCCAGCAGCTTAGGATCGACTAACCAGCCCCAGCATTTT. It specifies CASSLGSTNQPQHF. The full variable domain, completed using reference TRBV11-2 and TRBJ1-5, is EAGVAQSPRYKIIEKRQSVAFWCNPISGHATLYWYQQILGQGPKLLIQFQNNGVVDDSQLPKDRFSAERLKGVDSTLKIQPAKLEDSAVYLCASSLGSTNQPQHFGDGTRLSIL.

V usage is TRBV5-1 and J usage is TRBJ1-1, with 9 bases fitting TRBD1. The CDR3 sequence is 15 residues long. V shed 4 bases, J shed 5 bases, and the junction held 9 bases outside the gene matches. CDR1 SGHRS and CDR2 YFSETQ come from the germline V gene. As DNA, the CDR3 is TGCGCCAGCAGCCAAGGACAGGGGAAGGGGACTGAAGCTTTCTTT. It is translated as CASSQGQGKGTEAFF.

This chain uses TRBV15 with TRBJ2-3; 11 bases are shared with TRBD2. Germline CDR1 and CDR2: LNHNV and YYDKDF (reference sequence). V was pared by 1 base and J by 9 bases, with 9 bases of the junction left unmatched. This CDR3 region has 16 residues. CDR3 nucleotide sequence: TGTGCCACCAGCAGAGTTTCTAGCGGGGGGCCCCTAACGCAGTATTTT. Its protein is CATSRVSSGGPLTQYF.

This chain joins TRBV30 and TRBJ2-1, with TRBD2 matching over 8 bases. The CDR3 runs 15 residues. CDR1 is GTSNPN and CDR2 is SVGIG in the germline V gene (reference sequence). V lost 0 bases, J lost 8 bases, and 9 bases stayed unmatched. CDR3 DNA: TGTGCCTGGAGTGTAGGGCGGGGGGCGCTATATGAGCAGTTCTTC. Its translation: CAWSVGRGALYEQFF.

The rearrangement joins TRBV3-1 (or the pseudogene TRBV3-2) to TRBJ2-7; 7 bases are shared with TRBD2. Germline V gene sequence: CDR1 LGHDT, CDR2 YNNKEL (reference sequence). The CDR3 contains 15 residues. The V segment lost 1 base and the J segment 4 bases; nucleotides outside the gene matches: 7. CDR3 loop: CASSQVTLARYEQYF. CDR3 in DNA: TGTGCCAGCAGCCAAGTGACACTAGCGAGATACGAGCAGTACTTC.

The rearrangement links TRBV5-5 to TRBJ1-4; unclear D gene. The CDR3 contains 14 residues. Germline V gene data show CDR1 as SGHKS and CDR2 as YYEKEE (reference sequence). Trimming pared 3 bases from V and 6 bases from J, leaving 12 bases between. DNA for the CDR3: TGTGCCAGCAGCTCGGGGAGGGTGTATGAAAAACTGTTTTTT. The encoded protein is CASSSGRVYEKLFF.

The count of this clone is one. CDR3 sequence (DNA): TGCGCCAGCAGCCCTGGACAGACCATACGACAGCCCCAGCATTTT. Its protein product is CASSPGQTIRQPQHF. The V call is TRBV4-1, the J call TRBJ1-5; TRBD1 might be the D (6 bases). V was clipped by 4 bases and J by 7 bases, with 17 bases between them. This CDR3 has 15 residues. CDR1 is MGHRA and CDR2 is YSYEKL in the germline V gene.

The CDR3 loop is CATSGGQGMGRGQPQHF. CDR3 DNA sequence: TGTGCCACCAGTGGAGGACAGGGGATGGGGAGGGGTCAGCCCCAGCATTTT. The chain uses TRBV24-1 and TRBJ1-5; 9 bases map to TRBD1. Germline V CDR1 and CDR2: KGHDR, SFDVKD. The CDR3 loop spans 17 amino acids. J gave up 6 bases and V 5 bases, and 13 bases lay outside the gene matches.

This chain connects TRBV5-4 to TRBJ1-2, with D unresolved. Germline V CDR1 and CDR2: SGHNT, YYREEE (reference sequence). The germline V and J ends were trimmed by 1 base and 6 bases, with 10 bases remaining between them. This CDR3 is 13 amino acids long. The CDR3 loop is CASSLLRVHGYTF. Written as DNA, the CDR3 is TGTGCCAGCAGCTTGTTGAGGGTCCATGGCTACACCTTC.

V usage is TRBV7-2 and J usage is TRBJ1-1, with 7 bases fitting TRBD1. V shed 4 bases and J 10 bases; nucleotides not matched to a gene: 12. The CDR3 runs 14 residues. Germline V gives CDR1 SGHTA, CDR2 FQGNSA. The DNA of the CDR3 is TGTGCCAGCAGCTCGACGACAGGGTACGGTGGAGCTTTCTTT. Translating it yields CASSSTTGYGGAFF.

The genes are TRBV30 and TRBJ1-2; 7 nucleotides match TRBD1. The junction had 6 bases not matched to a gene; V was cut back by 5 bases and J by 3 bases. CDR3 size: 13 residues. Germline V gene sequence: CDR1 GTSNPN, CDR2 SVGIG (reference sequence). CDR3 amino acids: CAWGSGTDYGYTF. CDR3 DNA sequence: TGTGCCTGGGGATCCGGGACAGACTATGGCTACACCTTC. Based on the CDR3 plus reference TRBV30 and TRBJ1-2, the full variable domain is SQTIHQWPATLVQPVGSPLSLECTVEGTSNPNLYWYRQAAGRGLQLLFYSVGIGQISSEVPQNLSASRPQDRQFILSSKKLLLSDSGFYLCAWGSGTDYGYTFGSGTRLTVV.

The CDR3: CASSLGFGTGFLSNQPQHF. DNA for the CDR3: TGTGCCAGCAGCTTAGGGTTTGGGACAGGGTTTTTAAGCAATCAGCCCCAGCATTTT. The J gene is TRBJ1-5, the V gene TRBV7-9; 9 positions agree with TRBD1. Germline V gene lookup returns CDR1 SEHNR and CDR2 FQNEAQ (reference sequence). The CDR3 length is 19 residues. With V trimmed by 1 base and J by 1 base, 11 bases remained unmatched.

The chain recombines TRBV9 with TRBJ2-3, with D perhaps matching TRBD2 (6 bases). This CDR3 is 15 amino acids long. V was pared by 4 bases and J by 2 bases, with 14 bases between. Germline CDR1 and CDR2: SGDLS and YYNGEE. CDR3 sequence (DNA): TGTGCCAGCAGCTCCGCCGGGAGCCTCACAGATACGCAGTATTTT. It translates to CASSSAGSLTDTQYF.

The J gene is TRBJ1-2, the V gene TRBV5-4; 10 bases are a match to TRBD1. This CDR3 has 14 amino acids. The ends lost 2 bases at V and 6 bases at J; junction bases unmatched: 4. Looked up from germline, CDR1 is SGHNT and CDR2 is YYREEE (reference sequence). CDR3 residues: CASSFGTGENGYTF. The CDR3 region has the DNA TGTGCCAGCAGCTTCGGGACAGGGGAAAATGGCTACACCTTC.

The V gene is TRBV2, the J gene TRBJ1-4; 8 bases agree with TRBD1. This CDR3 has 14 amino acids. V dropped 6 bases and J dropped 5; count of bases not matched to a gene: 5. Germline V gene sequence: CDR1 SNHLY, CDR2 FYNNEI. The CDR3 DNA is TGTGCCAGCAGGCGGACAGGGATGAATGAAAAACTGTTTTTT. Its translation is CASRRTGMNEKLFF.

J is TRBJ1-1 and V is TRBV6-1; maybe TRBD1 (5 bases). There are 18 residues in the CDR3. V was shortened by 1 base and J by 1 base, with 19 bases between the two germline ends. Germline loops: CDR1 MNHNS, CDR2 SASEGT. The CDR3 region is CASSEVLGAADRNTEAFF. The CDR3 region has the DNA TGTGCCAGCAGTGAAGTCCTAGGGGCTGCTGACAGGAACACTGAAGCTTTCTTT.